This TCR beta chain came from a study of memory CD4+ T cells and cytomegalovirus serostatus. Study-level results: Median bootstrapped AUC for CMV status was just under 0.97 originally, 0.75 to 0.91 US-trained.

Sequencing was performed with immunoSEQ multiplex PCR; in TCRdb, only in-frame clones are kept and a portion is missing. The table includes 60,000 to 70,000 clones, approximately 80% detected once. This clone was counted at least ten times. What it binds is unknown. Single viable CD3+CD4+CD8-CD45RO+ cells were sorted as the memory CD4+ T cells. Losses at the gene ends were 5 bases for V and 4 bases for J; bases not matched to a gene: 10. Per the germline V gene, CDR1 is MDHEN and CDR2 is SYDVKM. The CDR3 contains 15 residues. The chain recombines TRBV28 with TRBJ1-1, with TRBD1 matching over 7 bases. The sample consisted of memory CD4+ T cells from blood. The receptor's source is an adult in good health and CMV-seropositive. CDR3 sequence (DNA): TGTGCCAGCAGTACATCGACAGGGTGGGGCACTGAAGCTTTCTTT. Translating gives CASSTSTGWGTEAFF. The full variable domain, rest sourced from reference TRBV28 and TRBJ1-1, is DVKVTQSSRYLVKRTGEKVFLECVQDMDHENMFWYRQDPGLGLRLIYFSYDVKMKEKGDIPEGYSVSREKKERFSLILESASTNQTSMYLCASSTSTGWGTEAFFGQGTRLTVV.